Following are 24 T cell receptor beta chains from one sample sequenced in a study of T cells after posttransplantation cyclophosphamide. TCRdb's copy holds only in-frame clones and misses some; the assay was immunoSEQ multiplex PCR. Of about 21,000 clones listed, 80% to 90% are singletons. Sampled 1 year posttransplant, controls received myeloablative marrow transplants, methotrexate and a calcineurin inhibitor. The sequences come from PBMCs, collected roughly 49 weeks after allogeneic stem cell transplant with calcineurin inhibitor and methotrexate. The receptors shown here come from a female patient aged 25-39 years who received an allogeneic stem cell transplant from an unrelated donor, was CMV-positive, and had acute and chronic GVHD. Some T cells may have come from the graft donor.

The chain carries TRBV19 and TRBJ1-2; 8 nucleotides agree with TRBD1. Germline V gives CDR1 LNHDA, CDR2 SQIVND (reference sequence). The CDR3 consists of 13 residues. V trimming: 7 bases; J trimming: 3 bases; junction bases outside the gene matches: 4. CDR3 coding DNA: TGTGCCAGTAATCCGGACAGGGACTATGGCTACACCTTC. This gives the protein CASNPDRDYGYTF.

The CDR3 nucleotides are TGTGCCTGGAGTGGGGTAGCGGGAGGAGAGACCCAGTACTTC. As protein: CAWSGVAGGETQYF. V is TRBV30 and J is TRBJ2-5, with 10 bases fitting TRBD2. V lost 1 base, J lost 4 bases, and 3 bases stayed unmatched. Germline-derived CDR1 and CDR2 are GTSNPN and SVGIG (reference sequence). CDR3 length equals 14 residues. Based on the CDR3 plus reference TRBV30 and TRBJ2-5, the full variable domain is SQTIHQWPATLVQPVGSPLSLECTVEGTSNPNLYWYRQAAGRGLQLLFYSVGIGQISSEVPQNLSASRPQDRQFILSSKKLLLSDSGFYLCAWSGVAGGETQYFGPGTRLLVL.

The chain has TRBV5-1 and TRBJ2-3; 10 bases agree with TRBD2. The CDR3 spans 16 residues. Per the germline V gene, CDR1 is SGHRS and CDR2 is YFSETQ. V lost 4 bases and J lost 2; bases outside the gene matches: 7. CDR3 residues: CASSSITSGTTDTQYF. The CDR3, as DNA: TGCGCCAGCAGCAGTATTACTAGCGGGACCACAGATACGCAGTATTTT.

CDR3 residues: CASRRAGPSYEQYV. The DNA for the CDR3 is TGTGCCAGCAGGAGGGCGGGACCTTCCTACGAGCAGTACGTC. The chain links TRBV28 to TRBJ2-7, with D possibly being TRBD2 (6 bases). The V end lost 6 bases, the J end lost 1 base, and 13 bases lay between the germline ends. Germline V gives CDR1 MDHEN, CDR2 SYDVKM. The CDR3 covers 14 residues.

The V and J genes are TRBV5-4 and TRBJ1-3; 8 bases agree with TRBD1. CDR1 and CDR2 from the germline V gene are SGHNT and YYREEE (reference sequence). CDR3 length: 14 residues. The V and J ends lost 9 bases and 2 bases, in that order; junction bases with no gene match: 7. The CDR3, as DNA: TGTGCCATCTCGGACAGGGCCACTGGAAACACCATATATTTT. Its translation: CAISDRATGNTIYF. The entire variable domain, with the rest obtained from reference TRBV5-4 and TRBJ1-3, is as follows: ETGVTQSPTHLIKTRGQQVTLRCSSQSGHNTVSWYQQALGQGPQFIFQYYREEENGRGNFPPRFSGLQFPNYSSELNVNALELDDSALYLCAISDRATGNTIYFGEGSWLTVV.

V and J are TRBV12-5 and TRBJ2-5, with 8 bases fitting TRBD1. Germline assignment: CDR1 LGHNT and CDR2 FRNRAP. CDR3 length: 14 amino acids. Trimming removed 5 bases from V and 2 bases from J; junction bases left unmatched: 4. CDR3 sequence (DNA): TGTGCTAGTGGTCGGACAGGGATGCAAGAGACCCAGTACTTC. Translating it yields CASGRTGMQETQYF.

The rearrangement uses TRBV10-3 and TRBJ2-3; 11 bases agree with TRBD2. Per the germline V gene, CDR1 is ENHRY and CDR2 is SYGVKD. The CDR3 is 17 residues long. Trimming removed 6 bases from V and 0 bases from J; junction bases left unmatched: 8. The CDR3 sequence: CAIRANSGRDSTDTQYF. CDR3 sequence (DNA): TGTGCCATCAGGGCGAATAGCGGGAGGGACAGCACAGATACGCAGTATTTT.

The genes are TRBV29-1 and TRBJ1-2, with D perhaps matching TRBD1 (5 bases). The CDR3 consists of 11 residues. The V gene's germline CDR1 is SQVTM and CDR2 ANQGSEA. V lost 6 bases, J lost 4 bases, and 9 bases lay in between. DNA of the CDR3: TGCAGCGTCGAGACAGCCTATGGCTACACCTTC. Translated: CSVETAYGYTF.

The V gene is TRBV4-3, the J gene TRBJ2-1; no clear D gene. Trimming took 1 base from V and 8 from J, leaving 9 bases between them. This CDR3 comprises 13 residues. From germline, CDR1 is LGHNA and CDR2 YSLEER. The CDR3 region has the DNA TGCGCCAGCAGCCAAGGCTCGGTACATGAGCAGTTCTTC. Translated, it gives CASSQGSVHEQFF.

There are a few counts of this clone. The DNA for the CDR3 is TGTGCCATCAGTGACCCGGACAGGGCTCAGCCCCAGCATTTT. Its protein product is CAISDPDRAQPQHF. This chain uses TRBV10-3 with TRBJ1-5, with TRBD1 matching 8 bases. CDR1 is ENHRY and CDR2 is SYGVKD in the germline V gene. The CDR3 loop spans 14 amino acids. V lost 3 bases and J lost 6; bases outside the gene matches: 4.

J is TRBJ1-2 and V is TRBV5-4, with 9 bases identical to TRBD1. Looked up from germline, CDR1 is SGHNT and CDR2 is YYREEE (reference sequence). This CDR3 comprises 15 residues. Losses at the gene ends were 1 base for V and 4 bases for J; bases not matched to a gene: 5. The CDR3: CASSLISDRGYGYTF. The DNA for the CDR3 is TGTGCCAGCAGCTTGATTTCGGACAGGGGCTATGGCTACACCTTC.

The V and J genes are TRBV7-3 and TRBJ2-1, with TRBD2 identical over 14 bases. J lost 7 bases, V lost 5 bases, and 10 bases had no gene match. This CDR3 is 17 amino acids long. Germline values: CDR1 SGHTA, CDR2 FQGTGA. CDR3 sequence: CASSPFPGLAGVNEQFF. Written as DNA, the CDR3 is TGTGCCAGCAGCCCCTTTCCGGGACTAGCGGGAGTAAATGAGCAGTTCTTC.

This chain joins TRBV7-9 and TRBJ2-3, with 7 bases aligning to TRBD2. From germline, CDR1 is SEHNR and CDR2 FQNEAQ (reference sequence). This CDR3 spans 16 amino acids. V was clipped by 1 base and J by 6 bases; unmatched bases: 10. The CDR3 region has the DNA TGTGCCAGCAGCTTAGAGACTAGCCTCTTGGGTGATACGCAGTATTTT. As protein: CASSLETSLLGDTQYF.

This sequence joins TRBV7-9 and TRBJ2-5; 9 positions agree with TRBD1. V gave up 4 bases and J gave up 3 bases; unmatched junction bases: 3. Germline V gives CDR1 SEHNR, CDR2 FQNEAQ (reference sequence). This CDR3 spans 14 amino acids. The CDR3 DNA follows: TGTGCCAGCAGCTCTTGGGACAGGGAAGAGACCCAGTACTTC. It translates to CASSSWDREETQYF.

The chain links TRBV7-8 to TRBJ1-5; D unclear. This CDR3 region has 12 residues. Per germline, CDR1 SGHVS and CDR2 FQNEAQ. V lost 7 bases, J lost 5 bases, and 9 bases lay in between. The CDR3 protein is CASTSPHQPQHF. The CDR3 DNA follows: TGTGCCAGCACCAGTCCTCATCAGCCCCAGCATTTT.

This CDR3 reads CAWRGENTEAFF. The CDR3 DNA reads as TGTGCCTGGAGAGGGGAGAACACTGAAGCTTTCTTT. The chain combines TRBV30 with TRBJ1-1; D perhaps matches TRBD1 (5 bases). The CDR3 consists of 12 residues. Trimming stripped 3 bases from V and 1 base from J, with 6 bases between. In germline, CDR1 is GTSNPN, CDR2 SVGIG (reference sequence).

The chain carries TRBV6-5 and TRBJ2-1; 8 positions agree with TRBD2. CDR1 and CDR2 (germline): MNHEY, SVGAGI. Trimming took 6 bases from V and 0 from J; bases not matched to a gene: 1. The CDR3 length is 14 residues. CDR3 amino acids: CASSRGGSYNEQFF. CDR3 DNA: TGTGCCAGCAGCCGGGGGGGCTCCTACAATGAGCAGTTCTTC.

This sequence joins TRBV11-3 and TRBJ1-1; no clear D. CDR3 length: 12 amino acids. The V gene lost 3 bases and the J gene lost 4 bases, with 6 bases spanning the gap. CDR1 is SGHNT and CDR2 is YENEEA in the germline V gene. The CDR3 coding sequence is TGTGCCAGCAGCTTTGGGCGCACTGAAGCTTTCTTT. Translating gives CASSFGRTEAFF.

The V gene is TRBV7-8, the J gene TRBJ2-3; D is perhaps TRBD1 (6 bases). The germline V and J ends were trimmed by 1 base and 4 bases, with 9 bases remaining between them. This CDR3 has 14 amino acids. Germline V lookup: CDR1 SGHVS, CDR2 FQNEAQ. This chain's CDR3 is CASSLEGDPDTQYF. CDR3 bases: TGTGCCAGCAGCTTAGAGGGGGACCCAGATACGCAGTATTTT.

The V and J genes are TRBV9 and TRBJ2-5, with D possibly matching TRBD1 (5 bases). The J call may be wrong; the DNA end is better matched by TRBJ2-7. This CDR3 spans 13 amino acids. The germline V gene has CDR1 SGDLS and CDR2 YYNGEE. The CDR3 reads CASGSGHSYEQYF. The DNA of the CDR3 is TGTGCCAGCGGTTCAGGACATTCCTACGAGCAGTACTTC.

The chain uses TRBV2 and TRBJ1-1; D is unclear. This CDR3 contains 15 residues. V was cut by 2 bases and J by 3 bases, with 13 bases left in between. CDR1 SNHLY and CDR2 FYNNEI come from the germline V gene. The CDR3 DNA is TGTGCCAGCAGTGAACCAAGTTTCGGGGACACTGAAGCTTTCTTT. Residues: CASSEPSFGDTEAFF.

The gene calls are TRBV4-1 and TRBJ2-3; 13 bases align to TRBD2. Germline V gene lookup returns CDR1 MGHRA and CDR2 YSYEKL. This CDR3 has 17 amino acids. V trimming: 1 base; J trimming: 6 bases; junction bases outside the gene matches: 7. This chain's CDR3 is CASSQGRGLAGSDTQYF. The CDR3 nucleotides read TGCGCCAGCAGCCAAGGTCGGGGACTAGCGGGATCTGATACGCAGTATTTT.

The chain employs TRBV7-9 and TRBJ2-1, with TRBD2 matching 13 bases. Per germline, CDR1 SEHNR and CDR2 FQNEAQ (reference sequence). With 5 bases clipped from V and 6 bases from J, the junction kept 4 bases outside the gene matches. CDR3 length: 15 amino acids. The CDR3 loop is CASSQGTSGTNEQFF. CDR3 in DNA: TGTGCCAGCAGCCAAGGGACTAGCGGGACCAATGAGCAGTTCTTC.

The chain couples TRBV25-1 to TRBJ1-1; 7 bases are shared with TRBD1. The CDR3 sequence is 15 residues long. V lost 4 bases, J lost 3 bases, and 8 bases stayed unmatched. From germline, CDR1 is MGHDK and CDR2 SYGVNS. In DNA form, the CDR3 reads TGTGCCAGCAGTGGGGCGGCCGGACAGGACACTGAAGCTTTCTTT. Its translation is CASSGAAGQDTEAFF.